One and the same sample provided the 10 T cell receptor beta chains below, sequenced in a study of blood T cell repertoires in COVID-19. Generated by immunoSEQ multiplex PCR, the TCRdb table keeps only in-frame clones and is missing some. The sample holds nearly 350,000 clones; approximately 90% are singletons and the top ten take about 3.5%. Specimen: peripheral blood. These receptors all stem from a woman under 30 who had recovered from COVID-19.

V is TRBV4-3 and J is TRBJ2-2; 7 nucleotides match TRBD1. The CDR3 totals 16 residues. V gave up 2 bases and J gave up 3 bases; unmatched junction bases: 6. Germline CDR1 is LGHNA and CDR2 is YSLEER. The CDR3 DNA is TGCGCCAGCAGCCAACACCAGGGACAGTACACCGGGGAGCTGTTTTTT. Amino acid sequence: CASSQHQGQYTGELFF.

The V call is TRBV3-1 (or the pseudogene TRBV3-2), the J call TRBJ1-2; D is possibly TRBD1 (5 bases). Per germline, CDR1 LGHDT and CDR2 YNNKEL (reference sequence). Trimming took off 0 bases at V and 3 bases at J, with 17 bases between the two ends. The CDR3 runs 17 residues. The CDR3: CASSQEQDARPHYGYTF. DNA of the CDR3: TGTGCCAGCAGCCAAGAACAGGACGCCCGACCCCACTATGGCTACACCTTC.

This chain connects TRBV3-1 (or the pseudogene TRBV3-2) to TRBJ1-1; 7 bases match TRBD1. The ends lost 0 bases at V and 3 bases at J; junction bases unmatched: 10. Germline V gives CDR1 LGHDT, CDR2 YNNKEL (reference sequence). This CDR3 has 17 amino acids. This chain's CDR3 is CASSQEGAGGTDTEAFF. The DNA of the CDR3 is TGTGCCAGCAGCCAAGAGGGGGCAGGGGGTACGGACACTGAAGCTTTCTTT.

The rearrangement joins TRBV10-2 to TRBJ1-3; the match to TRBD1 covers 9 bases. The CDR3 loop spans 16 amino acids. With V trimmed by 6 bases and J by 2 bases, 8 bases remained unmatched. CDR1 and CDR2 (germline): WSHSY, SAAADI. The CDR3 region is CASSIPQGAAGNTIYF. The CDR3 DNA reads as TGCGCCAGCAGCATACCACAGGGGGCGGCTGGAAACACCATATATTTT.

The chain couples TRBV6-2 or TRBV6-3 to TRBJ1-1, with 7 nucleotides matching TRBD1. This CDR3 comprises 15 residues. Losses at the gene ends were 4 bases for V and 1 base for J; bases not matched to a gene: 6. The V gene's germline CDR1 is MNHEY and CDR2 SVGEGT. The CDR3 DNA sequence: TGTGCCAGCAGTTTTCGACAGGGAGGGAACACTGAAGCTTTCTTT. This gives the protein CASSFRQGGNTEAFF.

The CDR3 is CATSDFGSGAIQETQYF. CDR3 nucleotide sequence: TGTGCCACCAGTGATTTCGGTAGCGGGGCCATTCAAGAGACCCAGTACTTC. The J gene is TRBJ2-5, the V gene TRBV24-1, with TRBD2 identical over 8 bases. The length of the CDR3 is 17 residues. V lost 1 base and J lost 2; bases outside the gene matches: 8. CDR1 KGHDR and CDR2 SFDVKD come from the germline V gene.

The V gene is TRBV5-1, the J gene TRBJ2-7; 9 nucleotides line up with TRBD1. This CDR3 has 18 amino acids. With 4 bases clipped from V and 0 bases from J, the junction kept 14 bases outside the gene matches. Germline lookup yields CDR1 SGHRS and CDR2 YFSETQ. Written as DNA, the CDR3 is TGCGCCAGCAGCCCCAAACCTAAGGGACAGGGTAGCTCCTACGAGCAGTACGTC. Its protein product is CASSPKPKGQGSSYEQYV.

The chain couples TRBV24-1 to TRBJ1-5; D is undetermined. Germline V gene sequence: CDR1 KGHDR, CDR2 SFDVKD. Trimming took 5 bases from V and 1 from J, leaving 8 bases between them. The CDR3 length is 14 residues. CDR3: CATSGANSNQPQHF. CDR3 coding DNA: TGTGCCACCAGTGGAGCTAACAGCAATCAGCCCCAGCATTTT.

The V gene is TRBV4-2, the J gene TRBJ1-3, with a possible D match to TRBD1 (6 bases). Germline V gives CDR1 LGHNA, CDR2 YNFKEQ. The length of the CDR3 is 16 residues. V lost 0 bases and J lost 2, with 11 bases in between. The CDR3 sequence is CASSQDGGATGNTIYF. CDR3 in DNA: TGTGCCAGCAGCCAAGATGGGGGGGCGACTGGAAACACCATATATTTT.

The chain couples TRBV5-3 to TRBJ2-7, with D maybe TRBD2 (6 bases). TRBV5-3 is labeled an ORF, and its function is uncertain. V was clipped by 0 bases and J by 3 bases, with 13 bases between them. This CDR3 is built from 15 residues. Written as DNA, the CDR3 is TGTGCCAGAAGCTTGGCTAACGGGAGTGGCTACGAGCAGTACGTC. Amino acids: CARSLANGSGYEQYV.